Following are 8 T cell receptor beta chains from one sample sequenced in a study of T-cell memory formation after mild COVID-19. TCRdb recomputed calls from the 5' RACE reads with MiXCR, one row per CDR3 protein. The sample records about 170,000 distinct CDR3 sequences, 10% to 15% being singletons. Sequencing was performed on PBMCs or a T cell subset sorted from them (not recorded which). The receptors come from a man aged 18 to 35 who had mild COVID-19 (a few samples of this study predate the infection). Cell type and time point are not known.

This clonotype was seen a few times. The V gene is TRBV7-2, the J gene TRBJ1-2; 10 nucleotides align to TRBD1. The CDR3 covers 14 residues. Unmatched junction bases numbered 4, after V lost 5 bases and J lost 4 bases. In germline, CDR1 is SGHTA, CDR2 FQGNSA. CDR3 loop: CASSLGQGSYGYTF. The CDR3 DNA reads as TGTGCCAGCAGCCTGGGACAGGGGAGCTATGGCTACACCTTC. Together with reference TRBV7-2 and TRBJ1-2, the CDR3 gives the full variable domain: GAGVSQSPSNKVTEKGKDVELRCDPISGHTALYWYRQSLGQGLEFLIYFQGNSAPDKSGLPSDRFSAERTGGSVSTLTIQRTQQEDSAVYLCASSLGQGSYGYTFGSGTRLTVV.

This chain connects TRBV12-3 or TRBV12-4 to TRBJ2-7; D gene ambiguous. The ends were cut back, 1 base at V and 3 bases at J, with 7 bases in the middle. The CDR3 consists of 13 residues. CDR3 sequence (DNA): TGTGCCAGCAGTTTAGGGGGATACTACGAGCAGTACTTC. Its translation: CASSLGGYYEQYF.

The rearrangement uses TRBV12-3 or TRBV12-4 and TRBJ1-4; maybe TRBD1 (5 bases). The V end was cut by 5 bases, the J end by 3 bases, with 10 bases between. The CDR3 is 14 residues long. CDR3 sequence reads: CASSRQYSNEKLFF. CDR3 bases: TGTGCCAGCAGTCGACAGTATTCTAATGAAAAACTGTTTTTT.

This chain links TRBV7-9 with TRBJ1-6; D not resolved. Germline CDR1 reads SEHNR; CDR2 reads FQNEAQ (reference sequence). Trimming took 5 bases from V and 8 from J, leaving 10 bases between them. There are 13 residues in the CDR3. This CDR3 reads CASSVYGDSPLHF. The CDR3 coding sequence is TGTGCCAGCAGCGTTTACGGGGATTCACCCCTCCACTTT.

This clonotype came up many times. As DNA, the CDR3 is TGTGCCAGCAGCTTACGGGAGAACACTGAAGCTTTCTTT. This sequence encodes CASSLRENTEAFF. The rearrangement joins TRBV7-2 to TRBJ1-1; D is unresolved. Germline lookup yields CDR1 SGHTA and CDR2 FQGNSA. V gave up 2 bases and J gave up 1 base, with 5 bases separating them. The CDR3 consists of 13 residues.

V is TRBV20-1 and J is TRBJ2-7; tentatively, D is TRBD1 or TRBD2 (6 bases each). The germline V gene encodes CDR1 DFQATT and CDR2 SNEGSKA (reference sequence). The CDR3 is 13 amino acids. V gave up 3 bases and J gave up 2 bases, with 11 bases separating them. CDR3 protein: CSARGGRAYEQYV. In nucleotides, the CDR3 is TGCAGTGCTAGGGGGGGCAGGGCCTACGAGCAGTACGTC.

The chain carries TRBV30 and TRBJ2-4, with D unclear. The CDR3 totals 13 residues. The V gene's germline CDR1 is GTSNPN and CDR2 SVGIG (reference sequence). Deletions cut 2 bases from V and 12 bases from J, with 17 bases between. CDR3 coding DNA: TGTGCCTGGAGTACTCACCACCCCGGGCCTCAGTACTTC. Translated, it gives CAWSTHHPGPQYF.

This clonotype has a handful of counts. This rearrangement joins TRBV7-2 to TRBJ2-3, with TRBD2 identical over 9 bases. CDR3 size: 15 residues. Per the germline V gene, CDR1 is SGHTA and CDR2 is FQGNSA. J was trimmed by 6 bases and V by 2 bases; bases with no gene match: 6. DNA for the CDR3: TGTGCCAGCAGCTTAATAGCGGGGGCGGGGGATACGCAGTATTTT. The encoded protein is CASSLIAGAGDTQYF.